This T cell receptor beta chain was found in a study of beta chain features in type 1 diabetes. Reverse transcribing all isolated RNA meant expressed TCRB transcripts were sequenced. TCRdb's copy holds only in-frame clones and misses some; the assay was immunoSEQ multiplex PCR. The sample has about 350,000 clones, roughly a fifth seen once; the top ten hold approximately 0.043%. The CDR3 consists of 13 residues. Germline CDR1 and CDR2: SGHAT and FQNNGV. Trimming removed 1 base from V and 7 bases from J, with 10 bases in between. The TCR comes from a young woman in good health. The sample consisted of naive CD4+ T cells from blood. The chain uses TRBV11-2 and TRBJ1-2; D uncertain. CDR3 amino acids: CASSLAREAGYTF. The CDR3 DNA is TGTGCCAGCAGCTTAGCTAGGGAGGCTGGCTACACCTTC.